These 7 T cell receptor beta chains were sequenced from one sample in a study of T-cell memory formation after mild COVID-19. One entry per CDR3 protein, called by TCRdb with MiXCR from the 5' RACE reads. Seen here are 400,000 to 450,000 distinct CDR3 sequences, under 20% observed once, and the top ten hold around a fifth. What was sequenced was PBMCs or a T cell subset sorted from them (not recorded which). The receptor set was obtained from a man aged 18 to 35 who had mild COVID-19 (a few samples of this study predate the infection). Cell type and time point are not known.

In nucleotides, the CDR3 is TGTGCCAGCAGTAGCGGGACGGTCCAAGAGACCCAGTACTTC. Translated: CASSSGTVQETQYF. This chain connects TRBV6-5 to TRBJ2-5; 7 nucleotides line up with TRBD2. The CDR3 is 14 residues long. Germline V lookup: CDR1 MNHEY, CDR2 SVGAGI. Losses at the gene ends were 5 bases for V and 1 base for J; bases not matched to a gene: 4.

This clonotype has ten or more counts. A read error may account for a junction end that differs from germline. The chain couples TRBV4-1 to TRBJ2-5; D uncertain. CDR1 and CDR2 (germline): MGHRA, YSYEKL. The CDR3 is 12 amino acids. Here the CDR3 DNA reads TGTGCCAGCAGCCAGTCCGGAGAGACCCAGTACTTC. Translated: CASSQSGETQYF.

The chain recombines TRBV5-1 with TRBJ1-1; D uncertain. V was clipped by 0 bases and J by 13 bases, with 13 bases between them. The germline CDR1 and CDR2 sequences are SGHRS and YFSETQ. The CDR3 extends over 12 amino acids. The CDR3 region has the DNA TGCGCCAGCAGCTTGGAAGGCGCCTGGGGTTTCTTT. Amino acid sequence: CASSLEGAWGFF.

The chain carries TRBV5-1 and TRBJ2-7; 8 bases are a match to TRBD2. The CDR3 is 14 amino acids. V gave up 7 bases and J gave up 2 bases; unmatched junction bases: 8. The V gene's germline CDR1 is SGHRS and CDR2 YFSETQ. The CDR3 reads CASGTSAPTYEQYF. DNA for the CDR3: TGCGCCAGCGGGACTAGTGCCCCAACCTACGAGCAGTACTTC.

This clonotype was detected many times. CDR3 amino acids: CASNVGGTGTGELFF. DNA of the CDR3: TGCGCCAGCAACGTCGGGGGGACTGGCACCGGGGAGCTGTTTTTT. The chain joins TRBV5-1 to TRBJ2-2; 7 bases fit TRBD2. Germline V gives CDR1 SGHRS, CDR2 YFSETQ. CDR3 length: 15 amino acids. Losses at the gene ends were 6 bases for V and 4 bases for J; bases not matched to a gene: 9.

The chain joins TRBV6-1 to TRBJ1-2; perhaps TRBD1 as D (5 bases). This CDR3 region has 17 residues. The V gene's germline CDR1 is MNHNS and CDR2 SASEGT. The V gene lost 1 base and the J gene lost 9 bases, with 24 bases spanning the gap. CDR3 in amino acids: CASSEGFRGALSGSYTF. In DNA form, the CDR3 reads TGTGCCAGCAGTGAAGGGTTCCGTGGGGCGTTAAGCGGAAGCTACACCTTC.

The chain uses TRBV5-4 and TRBJ1-4; 7 bases match TRBD1. Looked up from germline, CDR1 is SGHNT and CDR2 is YYREEE (reference sequence). V gave up 0 bases and J gave up 7 bases; unmatched junction bases: 6. CDR3 size: 15 residues. The CDR3 DNA follows: TGTGCCAGCAGCTTGGGGGACAGATCTTTTGAAAAACTGTTTTTT. Translation gives CASSLGDRSFEKLFF.